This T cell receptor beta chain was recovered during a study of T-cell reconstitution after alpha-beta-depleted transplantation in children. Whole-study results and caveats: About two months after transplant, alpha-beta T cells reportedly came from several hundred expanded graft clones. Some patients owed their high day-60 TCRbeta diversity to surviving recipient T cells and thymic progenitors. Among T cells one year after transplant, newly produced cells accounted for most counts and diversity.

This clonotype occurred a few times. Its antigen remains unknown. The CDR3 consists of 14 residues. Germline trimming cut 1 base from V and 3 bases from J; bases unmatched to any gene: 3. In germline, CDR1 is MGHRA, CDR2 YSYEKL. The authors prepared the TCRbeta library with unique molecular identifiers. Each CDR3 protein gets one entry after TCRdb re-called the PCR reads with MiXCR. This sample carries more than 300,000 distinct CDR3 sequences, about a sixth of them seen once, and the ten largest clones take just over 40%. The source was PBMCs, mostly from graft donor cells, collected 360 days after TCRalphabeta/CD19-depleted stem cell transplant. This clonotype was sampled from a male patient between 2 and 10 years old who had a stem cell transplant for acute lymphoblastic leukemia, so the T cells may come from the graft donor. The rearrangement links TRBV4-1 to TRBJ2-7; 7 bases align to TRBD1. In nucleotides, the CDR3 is TGCGCCAGCAGCCAAGTTCGGGACAGCTACGAGCAGTACTTC. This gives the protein CASSQVRDSYEQYF.